The 31 T cell receptor beta chains below come from one sample, sequenced in a study of graft-versus-host responses after intestinal transplantation. These receptors' antigens are unknown. Here immunoSEQ multiplex PCR was the method, and the copy in TCRdb shows in-frame clones only, minus some. This table has more than 70,000 clones, approximately 78% appearing once. The starting material was unstimulated CD4+ T cells sorted from spleen or lymph node cells, obtained before intestinal transplant. These receptors all stem from a human donor who received an intestinal transplant.

The genes are TRBV4-2 and TRBJ2-4; the D gene is possibly TRBD1 (5 bases). V was pared by 1 base and J by 0 bases, with 10 bases between. The CDR3 has 16 amino acids. In germline, CDR1 is LGHNA, CDR2 YNFKEQ. CDR3 DNA: TGTGCCAGCAGCCAAGGGGCAGGGATAGCCAAAAACATTCAGTACTTC. Amino acid sequence: CASSQGAGIAKNIQYF.

The CDR3: CASSLGTGGFNQPQHF. The CDR3, as DNA: TGTGCCAGCAGCTTGGGGACAGGGGGCTTCAATCAGCCCCAGCATTTT. This sequence joins TRBV7-6 and TRBJ1-5; 12 positions match TRBD1. Losses at the gene ends were 3 bases for V and 3 bases for J; bases not matched to a gene: 3. This CDR3 is 16 amino acids long. The germline V gene encodes CDR1 SGHVS and CDR2 FNYEAQ.

The genes are TRBV11-2 and TRBJ2-7; maybe TRBD1 (6 bases). CDR3 length: 13 amino acids. The germline gives CDR1 SGHAT, CDR2 FQNNGV. The germline V and J ends were trimmed by 7 bases and 3 bases, with 13 bases remaining between them. This chain's CDR3 is CASNPNRVYEQYF. CDR3 bases: TGTGCCAGCAACCCTAACAGGGTCTACGAGCAGTACTTC.

This chain connects TRBV10-3 to TRBJ2-7; 10 positions match TRBD1. Germline CDR1 and CDR2: ENHRY and SYGVKD. The CDR3 is 12 residues long. Trimming cost V 8 bases and J 7 bases; bases outside gene matches: 5. CDR3 nucleotide sequence: TGTGCCATCCGACAGGGGGCCGATGAGCAGTACTTC. Translating gives CAIRQGADEQYF.

V gene TRBV6-1 combines with J gene TRBJ2-7; 10 bases are shared with TRBD2. V gave up 5 bases and J gave up 1 base; unmatched junction bases: 2. Looked up from germline, CDR1 is MNHNS and CDR2 is SASEGT. This CDR3 has 14 residues. The CDR3 DNA is TGTGCCAGCAGTTCGACTAGCGGGTCCTACGAGCAGTACTTC. Its translation: CASSSTSGSYEQYF.

The rearrangement links TRBV28 to TRBJ1-1; D gene unclear. The CDR3 has 12 residues. V was clipped by 2 bases and J by 7 bases, with 8 bases between them. CDR1 MDHEN and CDR2 SYDVKM come from the germline V gene. CDR3 nucleotide sequence: TGTGCCAGCAGTTTACTGGCCAGTGAAGCTTTCTTT. Translated, it gives CASSLLASEAFF. The full variable domain, in which reference TRBV28 and TRBJ1-1 provide the parts outside the CDR3, is DVKVTQSSRYLVKRTGEKVFLECVQDMDHENMFWYRQDPGLGLRLIYFSYDVKMKEKGDIPEGYSVSREKKERFSLILESASTNQTSMYLCASSLLASEAFFGQGTRLTVV.

The chain couples TRBV10-3 to TRBJ1-1; D unresolved. V lost 6 bases to trimming and J lost 0 bases, with 2 bases between them. This CDR3 contains 11 residues. Germline lookup yields CDR1 ENHRY and CDR2 SYGVKD. The CDR3 bases are TGTGCCATCAGCATGAACACTGAAGCTTTCTTT. The encoded protein is CAISMNTEAFF.

A remark on this clone: The DNA is left out, because the CDR3 cannot be placed on it with certainty; the CDR3 is given as TCRdb lists it. V gene TRBV6-4 combines with J gene TRBJ2-6; the D segment call TRBD2 is taken from the table without a DNA check. Per the germline V gene, CDR1 is MRHNA and CDR2 is SNTAGT. The CDR3 comprises 14 residues, both ends counted. The CDR3 protein is CASSTSSGANVLTF.

The table lists this clone with a few counts. This chain connects TRBV6-5 to TRBJ2-1; the match to TRBD1 covers 8 bases. The CDR3 contains 13 residues. V gave up 5 bases and J gave up 10 bases; unmatched junction bases: 7. Per germline, CDR1 MNHEY and CDR2 SVGAGI. The CDR3 protein is CASSQDRVGEQFF. In nucleotides, the CDR3 is TGTGCCAGCAGTCAGGACAGGGTTGGCGAGCAGTTCTTC.

The chain couples TRBV9 to TRBJ1-1, with a tentative D call TRBD1 (5 bases). This CDR3 spans 15 amino acids. V was trimmed by 0 bases and J by 1 base, leaving 10 bases between them. Germline V CDR1 and CDR2: SGDLS, YYNGEE. The CDR3: CASSVEGQGNTEAFF. CDR3 nucleotides: TGTGCCAGCAGCGTAGAGGGGCAGGGGAACACTGAAGCTTTCTTT.

The CDR3 region is CASSLGGSLTEQYF. The CDR3 DNA is TGTGCCAGCAGCTTAGGAGGCAGCCTTACGGAGCAGTACTTC. The chain is built from TRBV6-5 and TRBJ2-7; D might be TRBD2 (5 bases). V was pared by 6 bases and J by 7 bases, with 19 bases between. This CDR3 is built from 14 residues. Germline CDR1 and CDR2: MNHEY and SVGAGI.

This clone was observed a handful of times. CDR3 loop: CASSEPGQGALPRTQYF. The DNA of the CDR3 is TGTGCCAGCAGTGAGCCGGGACAGGGGGCCCTTCCCAGGACCCAGTACTTC. The rearrangement uses TRBV6-1 and TRBJ2-5, with 12 bases that match TRBD1. Germline V lookup: CDR1 MNHNS, CDR2 SASEGT. There are 17 residues in the CDR3. V shed 3 bases, J shed 7 bases, and the junction held 12 bases outside the gene matches.

CDR3 sequence (DNA): TGTGCCAGCAGGGCCGAAGGAAACACCATATATTTT. Protein: CASRAEGNTIYF. The V gene is TRBV2, the J gene TRBJ1-3; D ambiguous. V was trimmed by 6 bases and J by 4 bases, leaving 7 bases between them. The CDR3 covers 12 residues. Germline CDR1 and CDR2: SNHLY and FYNNEI. The whole variable domain, filled in from reference TRBV2 and TRBJ1-3, reads EPEVTQTPSHQVTQMGQEVILRCVPISNHLYFYWYRQILGQKVEFLVSFYNNEISEKSEIFDDQFSVERPDGSNFTLKIRSTKLEDSAMYFCASRAEGNTIYFGEGSWLTVV.

V is TRBV6-6 and J is TRBJ2-3; D remains unclear. This CDR3 is 12 amino acids long. CDR1 and CDR2 from the germline V gene are MNHNY and SVGAGI (reference sequence). Trimming took 2 bases from V and 6 from J, leaving 6 bases between them. The CDR3 sequence is CASSYAVDTQYF. CDR3 nucleotide sequence: TGTGCCAGCAGTTACGCGGTTGATACGCAGTATTTT.

The chain couples TRBV18 to TRBJ1-2; D remains ambiguous. CDR1 KGHSH and CDR2 LQKENI come from the germline V gene. V was cut by 3 bases and J by 1 base, with 9 bases left in between. There are 14 residues in the CDR3. The CDR3 spells CASSPGGRNYGYTF. The CDR3 coding sequence is TGTGCCAGCTCACCGGGAGGGCGTAACTATGGCTACACCTTC.

The V and J genes are TRBV7-9 and TRBJ1-5, with 7 bases aligning to TRBD1. Per the germline V gene, CDR1 is SEHNR and CDR2 is FQNEAQ (reference sequence). V shed 1 base and J 0 bases; nucleotides not matched to a gene: 6. The CDR3 consists of 17 residues. The DNA for the CDR3 is TGTGCCAGCAGCTTAGGGACCGGGACAGTTAGCAATCAGCCCCAGCATTTT. Translated, it gives CASSLGTGTVSNQPQHF. Using reference TRBV7-9 and TRBJ1-5 for the parts outside the CDR3, the full variable domain is DTGVSQNPRHKITKRGQNVTFRCDPISEHNRLYWYRQTLGQGPEFLTYFQNEAQLEKSRLLSDRFSAERPKGSFSTLEIQRTEQGDSAMYLCASSLGTGTVSNQPQHFGDGTRLSIL.

This clone was counted a few times. The rearrangement uses TRBV19 and TRBJ2-3, with D uncertain. The V gene's germline CDR1 is LNHDA and CDR2 SQIVND (reference sequence). This CDR3 contains 15 residues. V gave up 3 bases and J gave up 0 bases, with 10 bases separating them. DNA for the CDR3: TGTGCCAGTAGTATCAATCCCCAGAGCACAGATACGCAGTATTTT. Its protein is CASSINPQSTDTQYF.

The chain employs TRBV18 and TRBJ2-7, with 11 bases fitting TRBD1. The ends lost 5 bases at V and 7 bases at J; junction bases unmatched: 16. This CDR3 is built from 17 residues. Germline CDR1 KGHSH, CDR2 LQKENI. CDR3 sequence: CASSTPPGDRGAREQYF. The CDR3 DNA reads as TGTGCCAGCTCAACGCCACCGGGGGACAGGGGGGCGCGGGAGCAGTACTTC.

This chain links TRBV6-6 with TRBJ1-5; D uncertain. CDR3 length: 13 residues. Between the trimmed V and J ends, which lost 7 bases and 3 bases, there was a span of 10 bases. From germline, CDR1 is MNHNY and CDR2 SVGAGI (reference sequence). CDR3 sequence: CASTLEPNQPQHF. CDR3 DNA sequence: TGTGCCAGCACCCTGGAGCCCAATCAGCCCCAGCATTTT.

The chain is built from TRBV28 and TRBJ1-2, with D tentatively TRBD1 (5 bases). Trimming took 3 bases from V and 8 from J, leaving 10 bases between them. Germline loops: CDR1 MDHEN, CDR2 SYDVKM. The CDR3 consists of 12 residues. CDR3 bases: TGTGCCAGCAGTTTCGGGGGTTGGGGCTACACCTTC. It is translated as CASSFGGWGYTF.

V usage is TRBV6-5 and J usage is TRBJ2-7; the D gene is possibly TRBD1 (5 bases). The CDR3 has 14 residues. Germline CDR1 and CDR2: MNHEY and SVGAGI. The V and J ends lost 6 bases and 6 bases respectively, with 18 bases between them. CDR3 sequence: CASSPQGKAIEQYF. The CDR3 DNA is TGTGCCAGCAGCCCCCAGGGTAAGGCTATCGAGCAGTACTTC.

J is TRBJ2-1 and V is TRBV6-1; 8 nucleotides match TRBD1. V lost 7 bases, J lost 1 base, and 6 bases stayed unmatched. Germline V gives CDR1 MNHNS, CDR2 SASEGT. This CDR3 is built from 15 residues. CDR3 coding DNA: TGTGCCAGCACCGGACAGGGTAAATCCTACAATGAGCAGTTCTTC. Translating gives CASTGQGKSYNEQFF.

The chain employs TRBV13 and TRBJ1-2; 9 bases map to TRBD1. The CDR3 runs to 14 residues. With 5 bases clipped from V and 3 bases from J, the junction kept 4 bases outside the gene matches. CDR1 and CDR2 (germline): PRHDT, FYEKMQ (reference sequence). The CDR3 reads CASSRTGVDYGYTF. DNA of the CDR3: TGTGCCAGCAGCCGGACAGGGGTGGACTATGGCTACACCTTC.

This clone appeared a single time. The genes are TRBV5-4 and TRBJ2-7; no firm D call. The CDR3 runs 13 residues. V lost 4 bases and J 0 bases, leaving 8 bases between the germline ends. In germline, CDR1 is SGHNT, CDR2 YYREEE (reference sequence). CDR3 in DNA: TGTGCCAGCAGCCCGCCGAGCTCCTACGAGCAGTACTTC. It yields the protein CASSPPSSYEQYF.

The chain couples TRBV27 to TRBJ1-4; 9 positions agree with TRBD1. Germline V gene sequence: CDR1 MNHEY, CDR2 SMNVEV (reference sequence). The length of the CDR3 is 15 residues. Losses at the gene ends were 5 bases for V and 7 bases for J; bases not matched to a gene: 8. The chain's CDR3 is CASSTTGTGSEKLFF. Here the CDR3 DNA reads TGTGCCAGCAGTACAACCGGGACAGGGAGTGAAAAACTGTTTTTT.

J is TRBJ2-7 and V is TRBV5-1; no definite D call. Between the trimmed V and J ends, which lost 5 bases and 0 bases, there was a span of 9 bases. Per the germline V gene, CDR1 is SGHRS and CDR2 is YFSETQ. This CDR3 has 13 amino acids. The CDR3 coding sequence is TGCGCCAGCAGTCTAGACTTCTCCTACGAGCAGTACTTC. Translated, it gives CASSLDFSYEQYF.

V is TRBV10-2 and J is TRBJ2-1; 9 bases are a match to TRBD2. V shed 8 bases, J shed 6 bases, and the junction held 11 bases outside the gene matches. Germline CDR1 and CDR2: WSHSY and SAAADI. This CDR3 is built from 15 residues. The CDR3 nucleotides are TGCGCCAGCCGCCGTGGCGCGGGAGGGGTCAATGAGCAGTTCTTC. This gives the protein CASRRGAGGVNEQFF.

The chain is built from TRBV5-1 and TRBJ2-6, with unresolved D. The germline V gene has CDR1 SGHRS and CDR2 YFSETQ. V was cut by 3 bases and J by 0 bases, with 13 bases left in between. The CDR3 sequence is 17 residues long. Written as DNA, the CDR3 is TGCGCCAGCAGCTCACGATCAGCTAGCTCTGGGGCCAACGTCCTGACTTTC. Its translation: CASSSRSASSGANVLTF.

The chain is built from TRBV9 and TRBJ2-5; 13 bases line up with TRBD2. V dropped 3 bases and J dropped 3; count of bases not matched to a gene: 2. Germline lookup yields CDR1 SGDLS and CDR2 YYNGEE. The CDR3 is 15 residues long. The CDR3 coding sequence is TGTGCCAGCAGCGCTGGACTAGCGGGAGAAGAGACCCAGTACTTC. This encodes CASSAGLAGEETQYF.

The V call is TRBV2, the J call TRBJ1-2; D is perhaps TRBD1 (5 bases). Germline loops: CDR1 SNHLY, CDR2 FYNNEI. Trimming pared 6 bases from V and 6 bases from J, leaving 14 bases between. The CDR3 has 13 amino acids. The CDR3 coding sequence is TGTGCCAGCAGCCAGGCAGGGTGGCATGGCTACACCTTC. It encodes CASSQAGWHGYTF.

The V gene is TRBV7-2, the J gene TRBJ2-2; D might be TRBD2 (5 bases). V was cut by 4 bases and J by 5 bases, with 14 bases left in between. The V gene's germline CDR1 is SGHTA and CDR2 FQGNSA. The CDR3 runs to 15 residues. CDR3 DNA: TGTGCCAGCAGCTATAGACTAACACAGACCGGGGAGCTGTTTTTT. Translated, it gives CASSYRLTQTGELFF.